This T cell receptor (beta chain) was captured by sequencing in a study of T-cell reconstitution after alpha-beta-depleted transplantation in children. Germline V gives CDR1 ENHRY, CDR2 SYGVKD. The CDR3 runs to 12 residues. Trimming took 8 bases from V and 2 from J, leaving 6 bases between them. Molecular barcoding with unique molecular identifiers was used for the TCRbeta library. TCRdb reprocessed the PCR reads via MiXCR and lists one record per CDR3 protein. This sample has some 280,000 distinct CDR3 sequences, with more than 8% found just once. V is TRBV10-3 and J is TRBJ2-2, with a possible D match to TRBD2 (6 bases). This clonotype was sampled from a human donor who donated a stem cell graft to a child with SCID. The input for sequencing was PBMCs from the stem cell graft donor, taken from the stem cell graft. The CDR3 DNA follows: TGTGCCATCGGACTAAACACCGGGGAGCTGTTTTTT. Its translation is CAIGLNTGELFF.